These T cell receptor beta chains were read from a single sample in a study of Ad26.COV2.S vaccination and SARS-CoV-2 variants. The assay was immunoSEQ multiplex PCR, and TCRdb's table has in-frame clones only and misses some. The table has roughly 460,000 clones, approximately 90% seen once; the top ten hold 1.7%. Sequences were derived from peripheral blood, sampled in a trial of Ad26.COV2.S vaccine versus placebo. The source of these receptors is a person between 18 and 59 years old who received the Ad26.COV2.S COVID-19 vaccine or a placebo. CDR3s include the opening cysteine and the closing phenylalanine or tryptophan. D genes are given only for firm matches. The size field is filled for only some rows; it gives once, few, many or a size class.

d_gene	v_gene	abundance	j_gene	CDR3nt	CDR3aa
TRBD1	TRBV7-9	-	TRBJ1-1	TGTGCCAGCAGCTTGAGGGGGCTGGCCAAGAGTGAAGCTTTCTTT	CASSLRGLAKSEAFF
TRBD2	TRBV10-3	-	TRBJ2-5	TGTGCCATCATGGAGCTAGCGGGGGGGAGAGAGACCCAGTACTTC	CAIMELAGGRETQYF
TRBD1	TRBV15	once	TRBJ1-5	TGTGCCACCAGCAGAGTCGACAGGGTGCGTAATCAGCCCCAGCATTTT	CATSRVDRVRNQPQHF
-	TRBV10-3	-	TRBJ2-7	TGTGCCATCAGTGATCTTCAGAAAGGACCCTACGAGCAGTACTTC	CAISDLQKGPYEQYF
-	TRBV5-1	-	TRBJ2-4	TGCGCCAGCAGCTTGTCCGGGGGCGAGACCAAAAACATTCAGTACTTC	CASSLSGGETKNIQYF
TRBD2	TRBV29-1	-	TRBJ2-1	TGCAGCGTTGAAGATGGGGGGAGGGCCGCGAATGAGCAGTTCTTC	CSVEDGGRAANEQFF
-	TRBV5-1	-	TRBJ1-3	TGCGCCAGCAGCTTGGAGGGTGGGGCCGACTCTGGAAACACCATATATTTT	CASSLEGGADSGNTIYF
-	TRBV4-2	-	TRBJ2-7	TGTGCCAGCAGCCAAGACCCGGGAACCTACGAGCAGTACTTC	CASSQDPGTYEQYF
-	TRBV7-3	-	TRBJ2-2	TGTGCCAGCAGCCCGGTCGGGACCCGCCCTTCGACCGGGGAGCTGTTTTTT	CASSPVGTRPSTGELFF
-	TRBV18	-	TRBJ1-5	TGTGCCAGCTCACCATTGGAAGGGAATCGCAATCAGCCCCAGCATTTT	CASSPLEGNRNQPQHF
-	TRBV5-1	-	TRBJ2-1	TGCGCCAGCAGCCCACCCATGTCCGGGACGGCGTACAATGAGCAGTTCTTC	CASSPPMSGTAYNEQFF
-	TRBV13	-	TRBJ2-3	TGTGCCAGCAGCTTAGGCCTGGACAGAGCAGATACGCAGTATTTT	CASSLGLDRADTQYF
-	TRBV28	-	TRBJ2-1	TGTGCCAGCAGTCCCCCCCCGTACAGGGACTACAATGAGCAGTTCTTC	CASSPPPYRDYNEQFF
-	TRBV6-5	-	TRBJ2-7	TGTGCCAGCAGTTACTCGAACGACTGGCCCTACGAGCAGTACTTC	CASSYSNDWPYEQYF
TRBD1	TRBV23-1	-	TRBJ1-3	TGCGCCAGCAGTTCGCTCTCCGGGACAGGGAAGAAGAATTTT	CASSSLSGTGKKNF
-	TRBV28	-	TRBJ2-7	TGTGCCACAGGGACGTGGGCCTACGAGCAGTACTTC	CATGTWAYEQYF
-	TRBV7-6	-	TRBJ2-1	TGTGCCAGCAGCTTGGAGACAGGGACTTACAATGAGCAGTTCTTC	CASSLETGTYNEQFF
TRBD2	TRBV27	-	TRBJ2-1	TGTGCCAGCAGTGGGAGGGCTAGCGGGATGGGTGAGCAGTTCTTC	CASSGRASGMGEQFF
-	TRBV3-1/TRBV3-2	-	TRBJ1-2	TGTGCCACCACAACGCCGGGAGCTAACTATGGCTACACCTTC	CATTTPGANYGYTF
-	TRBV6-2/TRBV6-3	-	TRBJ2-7	TGTGCCAGCAGTTACCCGGCTTACGAGCAGTACTTC	CASSYPAYEQYF
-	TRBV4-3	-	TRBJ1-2	TGCGCCAGCAGCCACGGACGGACAGCTAACTATGGCTACACCTTC	CASSHGRTANYGYTF
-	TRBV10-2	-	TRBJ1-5	TGCGCCAGCGGGAGCAATCAGCCCCAGCATTTT	CASGSNQPQHF
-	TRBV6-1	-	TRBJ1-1	TGTGCCAGCACTCCCCTAGGTCCTGGAGCTTTCTTT	CASTPLGPGAFF
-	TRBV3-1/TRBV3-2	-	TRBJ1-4	TGTGCCAGCAGCCAAGGGTTTGGGACCCATAATGAAAAACTGTTTTTT	CASSQGFGTHNEKLFF
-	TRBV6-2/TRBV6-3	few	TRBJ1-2	TGTGCCAGCAGTCAGGGAACCTATGGCTACACCTTC	CASSQGTYGYTF
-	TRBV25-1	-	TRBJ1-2	TGTGCCAGCAGTGAGCTCCGGGACACGGGGCCCTATGGCTACACCTTC	CASSELRDTGPYGYTF
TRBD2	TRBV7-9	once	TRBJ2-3	TGTGCCAGCAGCTTAGTAGTGACTAGCGGGAGTGAAGATACGCAGTATTTT	CASSLVVTSGSEDTQYF
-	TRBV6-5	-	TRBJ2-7	TGTGCCAGCAAGGGGGTACTGGGGCAGTACTTC	CASKGVLGQYF
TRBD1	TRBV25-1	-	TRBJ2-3	TGTGCCAGCAGTGAATACCGGACAGGGAGCACAGATACGCAGTATTTT	CASSEYRTGSTDTQYF
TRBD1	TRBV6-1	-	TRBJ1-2	TGTGCCAGCAGTGAAGTGGGGACAGGCGCTGGCTACACCTTC	CASSEVGTGAGYTF
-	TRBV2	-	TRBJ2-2	TGTGCCACCCTGGGGGAGACGGATTACACCGGGGAGCTGTTTTTT	CATLGETDYTGELFF
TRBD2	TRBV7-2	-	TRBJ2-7	TGTGCCAGCAGCTCAAAGGGGGTAGCGGGAGGTGGGGAGCAGTACTTC	CASSSKGVAGGGEQYF